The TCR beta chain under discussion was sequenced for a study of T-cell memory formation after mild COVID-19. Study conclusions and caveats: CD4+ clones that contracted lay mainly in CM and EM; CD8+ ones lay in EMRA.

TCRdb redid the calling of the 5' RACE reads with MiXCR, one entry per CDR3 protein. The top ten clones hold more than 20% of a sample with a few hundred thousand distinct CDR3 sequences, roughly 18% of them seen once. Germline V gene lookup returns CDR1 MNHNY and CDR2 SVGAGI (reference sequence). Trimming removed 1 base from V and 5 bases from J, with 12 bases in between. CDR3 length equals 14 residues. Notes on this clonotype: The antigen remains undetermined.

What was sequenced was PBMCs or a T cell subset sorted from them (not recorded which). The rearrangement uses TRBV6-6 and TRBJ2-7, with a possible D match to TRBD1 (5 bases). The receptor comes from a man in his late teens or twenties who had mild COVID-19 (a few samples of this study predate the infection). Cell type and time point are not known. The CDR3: CASSYWLGPNEQYF. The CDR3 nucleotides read TGTGCCAGCAGTTACTGGCTGGGGCCCAACGAGCAGTACTTC.